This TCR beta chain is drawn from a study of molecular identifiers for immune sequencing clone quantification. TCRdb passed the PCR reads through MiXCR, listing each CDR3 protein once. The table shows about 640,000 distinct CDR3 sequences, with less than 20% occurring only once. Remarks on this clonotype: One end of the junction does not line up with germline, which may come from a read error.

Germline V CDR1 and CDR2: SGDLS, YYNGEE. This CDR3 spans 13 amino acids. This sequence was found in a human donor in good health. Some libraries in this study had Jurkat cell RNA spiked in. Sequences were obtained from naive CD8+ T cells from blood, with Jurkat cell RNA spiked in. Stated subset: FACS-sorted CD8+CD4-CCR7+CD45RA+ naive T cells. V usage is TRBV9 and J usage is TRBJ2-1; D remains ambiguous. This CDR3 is CASSVAVYNERFF. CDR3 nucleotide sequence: TGTGCCAGCAGCGTAGCAGTGTACAATGAGCGGTTCTTC. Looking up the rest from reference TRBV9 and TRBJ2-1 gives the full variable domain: DSGVTQTPKHLITATGQRVTLRCSPRSGDLSVYWYQQSLDQGLQFLIQYYNGEERAKGNILERFSAQQFPDLHSELNLSSLELGDSALYFCASSVAVYNERFFGPGTRLTVL.